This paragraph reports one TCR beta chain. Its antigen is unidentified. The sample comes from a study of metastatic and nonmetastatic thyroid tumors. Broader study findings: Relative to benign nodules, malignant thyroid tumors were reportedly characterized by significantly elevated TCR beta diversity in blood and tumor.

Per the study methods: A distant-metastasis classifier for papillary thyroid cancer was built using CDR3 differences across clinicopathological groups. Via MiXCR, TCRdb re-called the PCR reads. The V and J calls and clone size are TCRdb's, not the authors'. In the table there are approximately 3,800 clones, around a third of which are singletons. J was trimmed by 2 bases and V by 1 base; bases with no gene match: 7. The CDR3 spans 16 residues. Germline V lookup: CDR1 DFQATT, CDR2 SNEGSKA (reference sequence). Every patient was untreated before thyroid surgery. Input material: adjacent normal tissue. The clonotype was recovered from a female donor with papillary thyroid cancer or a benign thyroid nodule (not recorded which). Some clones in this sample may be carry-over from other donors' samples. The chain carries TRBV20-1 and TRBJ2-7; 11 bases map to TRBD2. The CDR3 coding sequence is TGCAGTGCTAGAGTCAGACTAGCGGGATGTACCTACGAGCAGTACTTC. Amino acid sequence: CSARVRLAGCTYEQYF.